The source of this T cell receptor (beta chain) is a study of T cells in Graves' hyperthyroidism and ophthalmopathy. Overall study: Staff took peripheral blood when the initial diagnosis was made, before any treatment began. Study results and caveats: In the blood, most expanded thyroid clonotypes above 0.001 appeared as well.

V shed 6 bases and J 4 bases; nucleotides not matched to a gene: 6. CDR3 length equals 13 residues. From germline, CDR1 is LNHNV and CDR2 YYDKDF (reference sequence). Comment on this clonotype: As yet, its antigen is unknown.

Patients with ophthalmopathy all had a Clinical Activity Score of at least 3, a NOSPECS grade of at least 4 and duration under 3 months. The CDR3 regions of TCR beta were amplified from RNA transcripts. An initial round of RT-PCR targeting the TCR CDR3 relied on the HTBI primer set. In TCRdb, the multiplex PCR reads were re-called with MiXCR into one record per CDR3 protein. Here the sample spans a few hundred thousand distinct CDR3 sequences, approximately 14% being singletons. This sequence was found in a woman aged 25 to 39 with Graves' ophthalmopathy. The chain joins TRBV15 to TRBJ2-7; 7 bases are a match to TRBD2. The specimen sequenced was blood. This CDR3 reads CATSPGLMYEQYF. In DNA form, the CDR3 reads TGTGCCACCAGTCCGGGACTAATGTACGAGCAGTACTTC.